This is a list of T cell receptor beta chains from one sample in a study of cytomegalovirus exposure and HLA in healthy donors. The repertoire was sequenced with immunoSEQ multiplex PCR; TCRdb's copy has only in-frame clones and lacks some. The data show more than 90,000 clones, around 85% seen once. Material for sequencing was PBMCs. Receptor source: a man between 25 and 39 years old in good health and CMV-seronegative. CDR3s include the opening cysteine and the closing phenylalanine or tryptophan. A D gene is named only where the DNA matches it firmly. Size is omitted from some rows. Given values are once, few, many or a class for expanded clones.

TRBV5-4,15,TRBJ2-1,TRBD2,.,CASSSTSGRDNEQFF,TGTGCCAGCAGCAGTACTAGCGGGAGGGACAATGAGCAGTTCTTC
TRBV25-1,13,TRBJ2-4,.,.,CASSEYLRTVQYF,TGTGCCAGCAGTGAATATTTGCGTACTGTTCAGTACTTC
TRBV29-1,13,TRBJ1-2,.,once,CSVDSTGLYGYTF,TGCAGCGTCGATTCTACAGGTCTCTATGGCTACACCTTC
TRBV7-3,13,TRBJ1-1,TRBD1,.,CASSTTGSSEAFF,TGTGCCAGCAGTACGACAGGGAGTAGTGAAGCTTTCTTT
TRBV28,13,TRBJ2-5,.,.,CASSLQGTETQYF,TGTGCCAGCAGTTTACAGGGTACGGAGACCCAGTACTTC
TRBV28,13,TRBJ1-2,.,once,CASSLGRGVGYTF,TGTGCCAGCAGTCTCGGTCGGGGGGTAGGCTACACCTTC
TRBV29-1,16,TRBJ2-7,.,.,CSVGQGTSSILYEQYF,TGCAGCGTTGGACAAGGAACCTCTTCTATCCTCTACGAGCAGTACTTC
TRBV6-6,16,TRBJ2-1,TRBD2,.,CASSQGTSGRGGEQFF,TGTGCCAGCAGTCAAGGGACTAGCGGGAGGGGAGGTGAGCAGTTCTTC
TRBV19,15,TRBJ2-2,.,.,CASSIAILATGELFF,TGTGCCAGTAGTATTGCGATTCTCGCAACCGGGGAGCTGTTTTTT
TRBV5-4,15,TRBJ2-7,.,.,CASSLGGKSSYEQYF,TGTGCCAGCAGCTTGGGGGGCAAAAGCTCCTACGAGCAGTACTTC
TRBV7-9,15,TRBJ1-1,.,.,CASSLGGEGYTEAFF,TGTGCCAGCAGCTTAGGGGGCGAAGGGTATACTGAAGCTTTCTTT
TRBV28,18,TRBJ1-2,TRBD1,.,CASSLWGQIVEKNYGYTF,TGTGCCAGCAGTTTATGGGGACAGATCGTAGAGAAAAACTATGGCTACACCTTC
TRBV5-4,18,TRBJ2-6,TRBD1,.,CASSGRDRGLSGANVLTF,TGTGCCAGCAGCGGACGGGACAGGGGGCTGAGTGGGGCCAACGTCCTGACTTTC
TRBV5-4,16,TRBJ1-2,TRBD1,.,CASSLVGQGANYGYTF,TGTGCCAGCAGCTTGGTGGGACAGGGGGCTAACTATGGCTACACCTTC
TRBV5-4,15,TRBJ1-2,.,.,CASSHGTAYYYGYTF,TGTGCCAGCAGTCATGGCACAGCCTACTACTATGGCTACACCTTC
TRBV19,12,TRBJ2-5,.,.,CASSIDKETQYF,TGTGCCAGTAGTATAGATAAAGAGACCCAGTACTTC
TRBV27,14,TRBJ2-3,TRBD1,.,CASSYSTGTDTQYF,TGTGCCAGCAGTTATTCGACAGGGACAGATACGCAGTATTTT
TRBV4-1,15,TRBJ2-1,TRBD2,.,CASSQGQVLANEQFF,TGCGCCAGCAGCCAAGGACAAGTACTAGCGAATGAGCAGTTCTTC
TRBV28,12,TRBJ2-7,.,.,CATSGVFYEQYF,TGTGCCACATCGGGGGTATTCTACGAGCAGTACTTC
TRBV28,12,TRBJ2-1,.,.,CASVSFYNEQFF,TGTGCCAGCGTCTCGTTTTACAATGAGCAGTTCTTC
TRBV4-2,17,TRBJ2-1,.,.,CASSHGQPNLGDNEQFF,TGTGCCAGCAGCCACGGACAGCCCAACCTCGGAGACAATGAGCAGTTCTTC
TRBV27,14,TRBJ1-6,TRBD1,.,CASSARDRNSPLHF,TGTGCCAGCAGTGCCCGGGACAGGAATTCACCCCTCCACTTT
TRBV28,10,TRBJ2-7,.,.,CATGAYEQYF,TGTGCCACCGGAGCCTACGAGCAGTACTTC
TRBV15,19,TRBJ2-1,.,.,CATRAWRERRSSSYNEQFF,TGTGCCACCAGGGCGTGGCGGGAAAGGCGCTCCAGCTCCTACAATGAGCAGTTCTTC
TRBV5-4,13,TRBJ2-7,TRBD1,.,CASRQTGAYEQYF,TGTGCCAGCAGGCAGACAGGGGCCTACGAGCAGTACTTC
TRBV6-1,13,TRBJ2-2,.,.,CASSDRDTGELFF,TGTGCCAGCAGTGACAGGGACACCGGGGAGCTGTTTTTT
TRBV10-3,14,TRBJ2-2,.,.,CAISGELSSGELFF,TGTGCCATCTCGGGGGAGTTATCTTCCGGGGAGCTGTTTTTT
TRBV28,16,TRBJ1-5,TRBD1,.,CASSLGTGGSNQPQHF,TGTGCCAGCAGTTTGGGGACAGGGGGTAGCAATCAGCCCCAGCATTTT
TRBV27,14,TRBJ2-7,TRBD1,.,CASSLGTGSYEQYF,TGTGCCAGCAGTTTGGGGACAGGGTCCTACGAGCAGTACTTC
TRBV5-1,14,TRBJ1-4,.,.,CASSSGSGSEKLFF,TGCGCCAGCAGCTCCGGGTCGGGGAGCGAAAAACTGTTTTTT
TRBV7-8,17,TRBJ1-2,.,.,CASSLVRVHPFNYGYTF,TGTGCCAGCAGCTTAGTCAGGGTTCATCCCTTTAACTATGGCTACACCTTC
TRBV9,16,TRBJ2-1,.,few,CASSVASGPTYNEQFF,TGTGCCAGCAGCGTGGCATCAGGTCCGACCTACAATGAGCAGTTCTTC
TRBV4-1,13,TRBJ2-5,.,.,CASSRGLQETQYF,TGCGCCAGCAGCCGGGGACTCCAAGAGACCCAGTACTTC
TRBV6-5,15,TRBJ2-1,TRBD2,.,CASSLFSGGADEQFF,TGTGCCAGCAGTCTATTTAGCGGGGGGGCTGATGAGCAGTTCTTC
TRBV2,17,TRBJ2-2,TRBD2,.,CASSTGTSGTSAGELFF,TGTGCCAGCAGCACCGGGACTAGCGGGACTTCTGCCGGGGAGCTGTTTTTT
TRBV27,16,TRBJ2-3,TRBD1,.,CASSPTGTGFTDTQYF,TGTGCCAGCAGTCCAACCGGGACAGGGTTCACAGATACGCAGTATTTT
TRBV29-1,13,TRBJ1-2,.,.,CSVEPRADYGYTF,TGCAGCGTTGAACCCAGGGCAGACTATGGCTACACCTTC
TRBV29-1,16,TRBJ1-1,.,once,CSVELTQTGLRTEAFF,TGCAGCGTTGAACTAACTCAAACAGGGTTAAGGACTGAAGCTTTCTTT
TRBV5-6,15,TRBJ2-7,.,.,CASSLPSAGSYEQYF,TGTGCCAGCAGCCTGCCCAGCGCGGGGTCCTACGAGCAGTACTTC
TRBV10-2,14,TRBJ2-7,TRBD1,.,CASSEDRAGDEQYF,TGCGCCAGCAGTGAGGACAGGGCTGGAGACGAGCAGTACTTC
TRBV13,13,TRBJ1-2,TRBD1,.,CASSTRTGGGYTF,TGTGCCAGCAGCACCCGGACAGGGGGCGGCTACACCTTC
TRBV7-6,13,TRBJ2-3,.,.,CASSFVGTDTQYF,TGTGCCAGCAGCTTTGTAGGCACAGATACGCAGTATTTT
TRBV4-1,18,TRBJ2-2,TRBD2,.,CASSRTDRTSTAGGELFF,TGCGCCAGCAGCCGAACAGACAGGACTAGCACGGCCGGCGGGGAGCTGTTTTTT
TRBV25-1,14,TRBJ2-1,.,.,CASSEFTRNNEQFF,TGTGCCAGCAGTGAATTCACTAGAAACAATGAGCAGTTCTTC
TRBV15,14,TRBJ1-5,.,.,CATSRSEGIQPQHF,TGTGCCACCAGCAGATCGGAGGGGATTCAGCCCCAGCATTTT